These T cell receptor beta chains were read from a single sample in a study of shared clonotypes between healthy human individuals. This table comes from immunoSEQ multiplex PCR, and its TCRdb copy is limited to in-frame clones, with some not included. The table lists some 530,000 clones, about 84% of them singletons. The sequencing sample was made of PBMCs. These receptors came from a woman aged 40-49 years in good health. Some clones in this sample may be carry-over from other donors' samples. Both conserved end residues are part of each CDR3. D genes are given only for firm matches. Clone size appears in some rows only: once, few, many, or a class for an expanded clone.

V	J	D	size	DNA	CDR3
TRBV27	TRBJ2-2	TRBD2	-	TGTGCCAGCAGTCCTTATGGGTCCGGGGGGGGCGGGGAGCTGTTTTTT	CASSPYGSGGGGELFF
TRBV5-1	TRBJ2-7	TRBD2	-	TGCGCCAGCAGCTCCGCTACTAGCGGTTCCTCCTACGAGCAGTACTTC	CASSSATSGSSYEQYF
TRBV28	TRBJ1-4	TRBD1	-	TGTGCCAGCAGTCCCCAGGGGGTTAATGAAAAACTGTTTTTT	CASSPQGVNEKLFF
TRBV4-3	TRBJ2-7	-	-	TGCGCCAGCAGCCAAGGGAGCGGGCCCCCCTACGAGCAGTACTTC	CASSQGSGPPYEQYF
TRBV2	TRBJ2-5	-	-	TGTGCTAACGGACAGAGCCAAGAGACCCAGTACTTC	CANGQSQETQYF
TRBV7-9	TRBJ2-3	TRBD2	-	TGTGCCAGCAGCTTATCGGGGGGAGTCGGCACAGATACGCAGTATTTT	CASSLSGGVGTDTQYF
TRBV5-6	TRBJ1-4	-	once	TGTGCCAGCAGCTCCCCGACAGAAGGGGAAAAACTGTTTTTT	CASSSPTEGEKLFF
TRBV4-2	TRBJ2-7	TRBD2	-	TGTGCCAGCAGCCACCCCGGGAAAAGGGGAGGGCCCTCCTACGAGCAGTACTTC	CASSHPGKRGGPSYEQYF
TRBV11-2	TRBJ2-7	-	-	TGTGCCAGCAGCTTAATGGCAGGGAGCTACGAGCAGTACTTC	CASSLMAGSYEQYF
TRBV7-6	TRBJ2-1	-	-	TGTGCCAGCAGCTTAGCCCATTTGAATGCCAATGAGCAGTTCTTC	CASSLAHLNANEQFF
TRBV7-2	TRBJ1-1	-	-	TGTGCCAGCAGCCCCCGTTGGGCCACTGAAGCTTTCTTT	CASSPRWATEAFF
TRBV27	TRBJ2-7	TRBD2	few	TGTGCCAGCTCTAGCGGGAGTATCTACGAGCAGTACTTC	CASSSGSIYEQYF
TRBV27	TRBJ1-4	TRBD1	-	TGTGCCAGCAGTAAACCTACCGGACAGGGGCACGGAAAACTGTTTTTT	CASSKPTGQGHGKLFF
TRBV5-3	TRBJ1-5	-	-	TGTGCCAGAAGCTTGGCCCAGGGTCATCAGCCCCAGCATTTT	CARSLAQGHQPQHF
TRBV28	TRBJ2-2	TRBD1	-	TGTGCCAGCAGTCCGGGACAGGGCAACACCGGGGAGCTGTTTTTT	CASSPGQGNTGELFF
TRBV5-1	TRBJ2-7	TRBD1	-	TGCGCCAGCAGCTTGGGACAGGGGAATCGCGAGCAGTACTTC	CASSLGQGNREQYF
TRBV7-2	TRBJ1-1	-	-	TGTGCCAGCAGCCAACCCCCGGGCCAATTTGAAGCTTTCTTT	CASSQPPGQFEAFF
TRBV4-1	TRBJ2-3	TRBD2	-	TGCGCCAGCAGCCGATCACTAGCGGGAGGGCGAAACACAGATACGCAGTATTTT	CASSRSLAGGRNTDTQYF
TRBV10-3	TRBJ2-5	-	-	TGTGCCATCAGTGAGGGTGTTTCAGGGCAGCGCCAAGAGACCCAGTACTTC	CAISEGVSGQRQETQYF
TRBV30	TRBJ2-3	-	-	TGTGCCCGCGACGAGGGGGAGACAGATACGCAGTATTTT	CARDEGETDTQYF
TRBV5-1	TRBJ2-7	-	-	TGCGCCAGCAGCTTGGGGGCGGGCATGAACGAGCAGTACTTC	CASSLGAGMNEQYF
TRBV29-1	TRBJ2-7	-	-	TGCAGCGTCGGCCAGGGTATTTACGAGCAGTACTTC	CSVGQGIYEQYF
TRBV29-1	TRBJ1-2	-	-	TGCAGCGTCCACCCCGGGAGGGGGGAAGGCTACACCTTC	CSVHPGRGEGYTF
TRBV18	TRBJ2-1	TRBD2	few	TGTGCCAGCTCACCATTTAGCGGGAGAAACAATGAGCAGTTCTTC	CASSPFSGRNNEQFF
TRBV5-1	TRBJ2-7	-	-	TGCGCCAGCAGCTTGGGCAGCACCTACGAGCAGTACTTC	CASSLGSTYEQYF
TRBV19	TRBJ1-1	-	-	TGTGCCAGTAGTATAGCCAGGGGAAACACTGAAGCTTTCTTT	CASSIARGNTEAFF
TRBV6-6	TRBJ1-5	TRBD1	few	TGTGCCAGCGGGCGGACAGGAGTCAATCAGCCCCAGCATTTT	CASGRTGVNQPQHF
TRBV28	TRBJ2-5	TRBD1	-	TGTGCCAGCAGTTTAATGACAGGGGGCATGGAGACCCAGTACTTC	CASSLMTGGMETQYF
TRBV5-1	TRBJ2-6	TRBD1	-	TGCGCCAGCAGTCGGGACAGCCGCTCTGGGGCCAACGTCCTGACTTTC	CASSRDSRSGANVLTF
TRBV7-3	TRBJ2-7	-	-	TGTGCCAGCAGCTTAATGGGGGGTCTTGACGAGCAGTACTTC	CASSLMGGLDEQYF
TRBV2	TRBJ2-1	-	-	TGTGCCAGCAGACAAGTAGGTGAGCAGTTCTTC	CASRQVGEQFF
TRBV7-8	TRBJ2-5	-	once	TGTGCCAGCAGCTTAGCCCACCAAGAGACCCAGTACTTC	CASSLAHQETQYF
TRBV29-1	TRBJ1-1	TRBD1	-	TGCAGCGTGAGGGACAGGGGCACTGAAGCTTTCTTT	CSVRDRGTEAFF
TRBV18	TRBJ1-5	-	-	TGTGCCAGCTCACCCGGGCAGTCGGGCAATCAGCCCCAGCATTTT	CASSPGQSGNQPQHF
TRBV6-5	TRBJ2-4	TRBD1	-	TGTGCCAGCAGCCCCCGAGGGGGCCACATTCAGTACTTC	CASSPRGGHIQYF
TRBV1	TRBJ2-7	-	-	TGCACCAGCAGCCAAGAAGTGGGGCCTATGTACGAGCAGTACTTC	CTSSQEVGPMYEQYF
TRBV4-1	TRBJ2-7	-	-	TGCGCCAGCAGCCAAGATCTGGGGGGCTTCCACGAGCAGTACTTC	CASSQDLGGFHEQYF
TRBV5-1	TRBJ1-5	-	-	TGCGCCAGCAGCTTTCGGGGGGATCCGAATCAGCCCCAGCATTTT	CASSFRGDPNQPQHF
TRBV7-7	TRBJ2-1	TRBD2	-	TGTGCCAGCAGCTTAGACGGGAGGCACAATGAGCAGTTCTTC	CASSLDGRHNEQFF
TRBV5-6	TRBJ2-5	-	-	TGTGCCAGCAGCTTGGAAGGGGTGAAGGGGGTCAGCCAAGAGACCCAGTACTTC	CASSLEGVKGVSQETQYF
TRBV19	TRBJ2-4	-	-	TGTGCCAGTAGTATAGGGGTGAAAAACATTCAGTACTTC	CASSIGVKNIQYF
TRBV19	TRBJ1-5	-	once	TGTGCCAGTAGTGAGGGGGGGCTTGAGCAGCCCCAGCATTTT	CASSEGGLEQPQHF
TRBV6-6	TRBJ2-1	TRBD2	-	TGTGCCAGCCGGACGGGAGGGCCCTACAATGAGCAGTTCTTC	CASRTGGPYNEQFF
TRBV5-1	TRBJ2-7	-	-	TGCGCCAGCAGCTTACTGCTGGGGAACAGGGCGAACGAGCAGTACTTC	CASSLLLGNRANEQYF
TRBV21-1	TRBJ2-7	-	-	TGTGCCAGCAGCACGGACGGACGCTCCTACGAGCAGTACTTC	CASSTDGRSYEQYF
TRBV19	TRBJ2-7	TRBD1	-	TGTGCCAGTAGTGCCGGGACAGGTAGCTCCTACGAGCAGTACTTC	CASSAGTGSSYEQYF
TRBV11-1	TRBJ1-1	-	-	TGTGCCAGCAGCTTACGTCCGGCTAACACTGAAGCTTTCTTT	CASSLRPANTEAFF
TRBV9	TRBJ1-4	-	-	TGTGCCAGCAGCTGGGACACTAATGAAAAACTGTTTTTT	CASSWDTNEKLFF
TRBV19	TRBJ2-5	TRBD1	once	TGTGCCAGTAGTCCCTGGGACAGCCAAGAGACCCAGTACTTC	CASSPWDSQETQYF
TRBV10-3	TRBJ2-5	TRBD1	-	TGTGCCACCCATCAGACAGGGTGGCAAGAGACCCAGTACTTC	CATHQTGWQETQYF
TRBV5-5	TRBJ2-7	TRBD2	once	TGTGCCAGCAGCTACGGACTAGCTGGTAGCTCCTACGAGCAGTACTTC	CASSYGLAGSSYEQYF